Here is one T cell receptor beta chain with its context. Its antigen is not identified. CDR3 length equals 16 residues. Looked up from germline, CDR1 is SQVTM and CDR2 is ANQGSEA. Trimming removed 0 bases from V and 0 bases from J, with 15 bases in between. This sample stems from a study of T-cell memory formation after mild COVID-19. Study findings and constraints: Mostly located in CM and EM were contracting CD4+ clones, with contracting CD8+ clones located in EMRA.

One entry per CDR3 protein results from TCRdb running MiXCR on the 5' RACE reads. The sample shows 400,000 or so distinct CDR3 sequences, about 20% of them seen only once. The chain carries TRBV29-1 and TRBJ2-7; perhaps TRBD1 as D (6 bases). The sequenced sample was PBMCs or a T cell subset sorted from them (not recorded which). The origin of this receptor is an adult woman who had mild COVID-19 (a few samples of this study predate the infection). Cell type and time point are not known. The CDR3 loop reads CSVEDVVGDNSYEQYF. The CDR3 DNA sequence: TGCAGCGTTGAAGATGTAGTTGGGGACAACTCCTACGAGCAGTACTTC.